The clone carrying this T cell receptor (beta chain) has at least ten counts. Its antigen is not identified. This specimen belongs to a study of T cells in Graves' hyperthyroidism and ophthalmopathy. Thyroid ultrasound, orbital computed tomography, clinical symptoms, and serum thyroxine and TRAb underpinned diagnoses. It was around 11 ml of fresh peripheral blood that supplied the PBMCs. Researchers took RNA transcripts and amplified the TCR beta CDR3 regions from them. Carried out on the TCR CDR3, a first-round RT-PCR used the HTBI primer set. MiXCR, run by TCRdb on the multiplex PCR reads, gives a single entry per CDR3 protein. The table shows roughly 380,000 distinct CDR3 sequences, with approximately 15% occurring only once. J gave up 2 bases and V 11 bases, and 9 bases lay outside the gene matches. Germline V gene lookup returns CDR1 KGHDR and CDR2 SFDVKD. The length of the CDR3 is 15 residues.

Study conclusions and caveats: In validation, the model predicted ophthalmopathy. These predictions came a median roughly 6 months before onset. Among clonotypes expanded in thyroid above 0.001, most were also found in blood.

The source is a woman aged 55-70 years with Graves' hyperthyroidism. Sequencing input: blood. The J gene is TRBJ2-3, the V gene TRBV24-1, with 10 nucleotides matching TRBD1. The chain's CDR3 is CAIRAGTGATDTQYF. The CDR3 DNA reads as TGTGCCATTCGAGCCGGGACAGGGGCCACAGATACGCAGTATTTT.